Listed here are 29 T cell receptor beta chains from one sample, sequenced in a study of vaccination effects on CD4 cells after COVID-19. TCRdb keeps only in-frame clones here, not all; method: immunoSEQ multiplex PCR. The repertoire holds more than 60,000 clones, with 74% as singletons. These receptors' antigens are unknown. CD4+ T cells were isolated after about nine days of culture. Vaccine administered to participants consisted of two doses of either BNT162b2 or mRNA-1273. Sequenced material: CD4+ T cells from PBMCs cultured without peptide, taken after COVID-19 vaccination. These receptors were taken from a human donor who received a COVID-19 vaccine.

The rearrangement joins TRBV7-2 to TRBJ2-3, with D perhaps TRBD1 (6 bases). Germline CDR1 and CDR2: SGHTA and FQGNSA. The CDR3 extends over 14 amino acids. Trimming left V 5 bases short and J 1 base short, with 10 bases between. Written as DNA, the CDR3 is TGTGCCAGCAGCATAAGACAGGGCACAGATACGCAGTATTTT. This gives the protein CASSIRQGTDTQYF.

This chain links TRBV30 with TRBJ1-5; D call uncertain. Germline values: CDR1 GTSNPN, CDR2 SVGIG (reference sequence). The CDR3 spans 17 residues. Between the trimmed V and J ends, which lost 5 bases and 0 bases, there was a span of 20 bases. CDR3 loop: CAWSGGAILDSNQPQHF. CDR3 sequence (DNA): TGTGCCTGGTCGGGAGGAGCTATCCTCGATAGCAATCAGCCCCAGCATTTT.

The rearrangement joins TRBV7-3 to TRBJ1-1, with D unclear. V was shortened by 5 bases and J by 1 base, with 8 bases between the two germline ends. Germline values: CDR1 SGHTA, CDR2 FQGTGA. The CDR3 runs to 13 residues. This CDR3 reads CASSLHGNTEAFF. As DNA, the CDR3 is TGTGCCAGCAGCCTGCACGGGAACACTGAAGCTTTCTTT. Variable domain in full (rest from reference TRBV7-3 and TRBJ1-1): GAGVSQTPSNKVTEKGKYVELRCDPISGHTALYWYRQSLGQGPEFLIYFQGTGAADDSGLPNDRFFAVRPEGSVSTLKIQRTERGDSAVYLCASSLHGNTEAFFGQGTRLTVV.

V usage is TRBV24-1 and J usage is TRBJ1-4, with 10 bases fitting TRBD1. The V and J ends lost 3 bases and 11 bases, in that order; junction bases with no gene match: 11. The CDR3 consists of 16 residues. Germline assignment: CDR1 KGHDR and CDR2 SFDVKD. In DNA, the CDR3 is TGTGCCACCAGTGATAAGACAGGGGGCGTGCGTTACAAACTGTTTTTT. Translation: CATSDKTGGVRYKLFF.

V is TRBV6-2 or TRBV6-3 and J is TRBJ1-5; 7 bases agree with TRBD1. V shed 2 bases, J shed 9 bases, and the junction held 1 base outside the gene matches. Germline V gives CDR1 MNHEY, CDR2 SVGEGT. The CDR3 runs 12 residues. In DNA form, the CDR3 reads TGTGCCAGCAGTTACCGGGACAGGCCCCAGCATTTT. It encodes CASSYRDRPQHF.

The CDR3 DNA reads TGTGCCAGCAGTTTCGATCTGATGAACACTGAAGCTTTCTTT. As protein: CASSFDLMNTEAFF. J is TRBJ1-1 and V is TRBV27; D is unclear. Germline CDR1 MNHEY, CDR2 SMNVEV (reference sequence). V was clipped by 3 bases and J by 0 bases, with 8 bases between them. The CDR3 contains 14 residues.

The chain joins TRBV20-1 to TRBJ2-3, with 8 bases identical to TRBD1. CDR3 length: 17 amino acids. Germline loops: CDR1 DFQATT, CDR2 SNEGSKA (reference sequence). The J segment lost 4 bases and the V segment lost 3 bases, leaving 15 bases of the junction unmatched. The chain's CDR3 is CSASAPTWTGSPDTQYF. CDR3 in DNA: TGCAGTGCTAGTGCTCCAACCTGGACAGGGAGTCCAGATACGCAGTATTTT.

A few counts support this clone. The rearrangement links TRBV5-1 to TRBJ1-1; 7 bases map to TRBD1. Looked up from germline, CDR1 is SGHRS and CDR2 is YFSETQ. V lost 1 base, J lost 1 base, and 7 bases stayed unmatched. The CDR3 consists of 16 residues. For the CDR3, the DNA is TGCGCCAGCAGCTTGATCCCAGAGGGGGCGAACACTGAAGCTTTCTTT. It is translated as CASSLIPEGANTEAFF.

The chain couples TRBV7-2 to TRBJ1-4; D gene ambiguous. Trimming pared 2 bases from V and 10 bases from J, leaving 14 bases between. Germline CDR1 and CDR2: SGHTA and FQGNSA. This CDR3 region has 14 residues. The CDR3 bases are TGTGCCAGCAGCTTATCCCTGCAGGTTGCAAAACTGTTTTTT. Its translation: CASSLSLQVAKLFF.

The sample holds a few counts of this clone. This chain joins TRBV6-1 and TRBJ1-6, with D possibly matching TRBD1 (6 bases). This CDR3 is built from 14 residues. The germline gives CDR1 MNHNS, CDR2 SASEGT. Trimming shortened V by 2 bases and J by 11 bases, and 13 bases separated the two germline ends. The CDR3: CASSEIQGWTPLHF. The DNA of the CDR3 is TGTGCCAGCAGTGAAATACAGGGCTGGACACCCCTCCACTTT.

The V and J genes are TRBV24-1 and TRBJ1-4; the match to TRBD1 covers 12 bases. Germline lookup yields CDR1 KGHDR and CDR2 SFDVKD. This CDR3 is built from 18 residues. V was pared by 3 bases and J by 0 bases, with 4 bases of the junction left unmatched. As DNA, the CDR3 is TGTGCCACCAGTGATCCCGGGACAGGGGGCGCAACTAATGAAAAACTGTTTTTT. It encodes CATSDPGTGGATNEKLFF.

This chain links TRBV25-1 with TRBJ1-2; no reliable D call. V was pared by 8 bases and J by 7 bases, with 17 bases between. Germline CDR1 reads MGHDK; CDR2 reads SYGVNS. The CDR3 has 13 amino acids. CDR3 amino acids: CASAAQVAVGYTF. The CDR3 DNA sequence: TGTGCCAGCGCAGCGCAGGTCGCGGTTGGCTACACCTTC.

The chain combines TRBV5-6 with TRBJ1-6; D is undetermined. The CDR3 extends over 13 amino acids. In germline, CDR1 is SGHDT, CDR2 YYEEEE. Trimming removed 0 bases at V and 6 bases at J, with 4 bases between. CDR3 residues: CASSLDSNSPLHF. The CDR3, as DNA: TGTGCCAGCAGCTTGGACTCTAATTCACCCCTCCACTTT.

This chain joins TRBV4-2 and TRBJ2-5; TRBD2 agrees at 10 bases. J lost 4 bases, V lost 1 base, and 6 bases had no gene match. Germline CDR1 is LGHNA and CDR2 is YNFKEQ. This CDR3 contains 16 residues. CDR3: CASSQGVAGGGETQYF. The CDR3 DNA follows: TGTGCCAGCAGCCAAGGAGTAGCGGGGGGTGGAGAGACCCAGTACTTC.

V and J are TRBV3-1 (or the pseudogene TRBV3-2) and TRBJ1-6; no firm D call. Per germline, CDR1 LGHDT and CDR2 YNNKEL (reference sequence). Trimming pared 1 base from V and 6 bases from J, leaving 7 bases between. This CDR3 has 14 amino acids. CDR3 in amino acids: CASSQGDFNSPLHF. Written as DNA, the CDR3 is TGTGCCAGCAGCCAAGGGGATTTTAATTCACCCCTCCACTTT.

This clone was seen a few times. This rearrangement joins TRBV2 to TRBJ1-2; D is undetermined. Germline lookup yields CDR1 SNHLY and CDR2 FYNNEI. Trimming stripped 5 bases from V and 4 bases from J, with 5 bases between. This CDR3 is built from 11 residues. CDR3 nucleotides: TGTGCCAGCAGTCTAGTCTATGGCTACACCTTC. This gives the protein CASSLVYGYTF.

This rearrangement joins TRBV7-8 to TRBJ1-6, with D hard to call. V was clipped by 0 bases and J by 2 bases, with 5 bases between them. The CDR3 contains 15 residues. Germline V gene data show CDR1 as SGHVS and CDR2 as FQNEAQ. CDR3 sequence (DNA): TGTGCCAGCAGCTTAGCCGTGACCTATAATTCACCCCTCCACTTT. This gives the protein CASSLAVTYNSPLHF.

The gene calls are TRBV6-2 or TRBV6-3 and TRBJ1-2; D may be TRBD1 (6 bases). The CDR3 totals 15 residues. CDR1 MNHEY and CDR2 SVGEGT come from the germline V gene. Trimming shortened V by 6 bases and J by 4 bases, and 18 bases separated the two germline ends. CDR3 loop: CASSPRGGAGYGYTF. The CDR3 bases are TGTGCCAGCAGCCCAAGGGGGGGCGCAGGCTATGGCTACACCTTC.

The chain has TRBV25-1 and TRBJ2-1; D remains unclear. This CDR3 has 11 amino acids. Germline-derived CDR1 and CDR2 are MGHDK and SYGVNS. Deletions cut 3 bases from V and 7 bases from J, with 4 bases between. Written as DNA, the CDR3 is TGTGCCAGCAGTGAGTTGAATGAGCAGTTCTTC. Translating it yields CASSELNEQFF. Looking up the rest from reference TRBV25-1 and TRBJ2-1 gives the full variable domain: EADIYQTPRYLVIGTGKKITLECSQTMGHDKMYWYQQDPGMELHLIHYSYGVNSTEKGDLSSESTVSRIRTEHFPLTLESARPSHTSQYLCASSELNEQFFGPGTRLTVL.

This clone was counted only a few times. The V call is TRBV2, the J call TRBJ1-3, with a weak D call TRBD1 (5 bases). This CDR3 is 15 amino acids long. Looked up from germline, CDR1 is SNHLY and CDR2 is FYNNEI. V was clipped by 4 bases and J by 2 bases, with 12 bases between them. Written as DNA, the CDR3 is TGTGCCAGCAGTGGAGTCCAGGGCGCTGGAAACACCATATATTTT. Translating gives CASSGVQGAGNTIYF. The full variable domain, its missing parts supplied by reference TRBV2 and TRBJ1-3, is EPEVTQTPSHQVTQMGQEVILRCVPISNHLYFYWYRQILGQKVEFLVSFYNNEISEKSEIFDDQFSVERPDGSNFTLKIRSTKLEDSAMYFCASSGVQGAGNTIYFGEGSWLTVV.

This clone was picked up one time. The gene calls are TRBV6-5 and TRBJ2-6, with a possible D match to TRBD2 (5 bases). The germline V gene has CDR1 MNHEY and CDR2 SVGAGI. V was cut by 1 base and J by 0 bases, with 7 bases left in between. The CDR3 loop spans 16 amino acids. CDR3 DNA: TGTGCCAGCAGTTACTTTGGGAGCTCTGGGGCCAACGTCCTGACTTTC. Residues: CASSYFGSSGANVLTF.

The CDR3 is CASRGPPNSPLHF. Written as DNA, the CDR3 is TGTGCCAGCAGGGGACCACCTAATTCACCCCTCCACTTT. The chain employs TRBV6-5 and TRBJ1-6, with TRBD1 as a possible D gene (5 bases). Germline CDR1 and CDR2: MNHEY and SVGAGI. With 6 bases removed from V and 6 bases from J, the gap between germline ends came to 9 bases. This CDR3 contains 13 residues.

The count of this clone is one. The chain links TRBV28 to TRBJ1-2; D unresolved. CDR1 MDHEN and CDR2 SYDVKM come from the germline V gene. V was shortened by 6 bases and J by 2 bases, with 13 bases between the two germline ends. This CDR3 is 14 amino acids long. The CDR3 DNA reads as TGTGCCAGCAGGCAGGCCTCCCTAAACTATGGCTACACCTTC. This translates into CASRQASLNYGYTF.

In this sample, this clone turned up once. This rearrangement joins TRBV6-2 or TRBV6-3 to TRBJ2-5; possible D gene TRBD2, 6 bases. Trimming took 0 bases from V and 6 from J, leaving 11 bases between them. Germline CDR1 reads MNHEY; CDR2 reads SVGEGT. The CDR3 runs 14 residues. The CDR3 region is CASSYSWGDQTQYF. CDR3 coding DNA: TGTGCCAGCAGTTACTCGTGGGGGGACCAGACCCAGTACTTC.

The rearrangement uses TRBV2 and TRBJ1-4; 8 positions agree with TRBD1. The junction had 10 bases not matched to a gene; V was cut back by 5 bases and J by 2 bases. The CDR3 is 17 residues long. Germline V CDR1 and CDR2: SNHLY, FYNNEI. The CDR3 DNA reads TGTGCCAGCAGTATAGGGCAGGGGGCGAGCACTAATGAAAAACTGTTTTTT. Translating it yields CASSIGQGASTNEKLFF.

Only a few counts were recorded for this clone. The J gene is TRBJ2-6, the V gene TRBV6-6, with 10 bases aligning to TRBD1. Per germline, CDR1 MNHNY and CDR2 SVGAGI (reference sequence). The V segment lost 5 bases and the J segment 3 bases; nucleotides outside the gene matches: 10. CDR3 length: 18 amino acids. The CDR3 nucleotides are TGTGCCAGCAGTCGCTGGACAGGGGGGTGGAATGGGGCCAACGTCCTGACTTTC. Encoded protein: CASSRWTGGWNGANVLTF.

V usage is TRBV7-2 and J usage is TRBJ2-7, with TRBD2 matching over 8 bases. J gave up 1 base and V 4 bases, and 3 bases lay outside the gene matches. Germline V lookup: CDR1 SGHTA, CDR2 FQGNSA. The CDR3 has 14 residues. This CDR3 is CASSSSGGSYEQYV. The DNA for the CDR3 is TGTGCCAGCAGCTCGAGCGGGGGTTCCTACGAGCAGTACGTC.

J is TRBJ2-3 and V is TRBV3-1 (or the pseudogene TRBV3-2), with TRBD2 matching over 12 bases. J gave up 2 bases and V 6 bases, and 6 bases lay outside the gene matches. The CDR3 consists of 16 residues. Germline lookup yields CDR1 LGHDT and CDR2 YNNKEL (reference sequence). CDR3: CASSLRLAGATDTQYF. In DNA form, the CDR3 reads TGTGCCAGCAGTCTCCGACTAGCGGGGGCCACAGATACGCAGTATTTT.

J is TRBJ2-7 and V is TRBV10-3; 7 bases match TRBD1. CDR3 length: 12 amino acids. Per the germline V gene, CDR1 is ENHRY and CDR2 is SYGVKD. After removal of 4 bases from V and 6 bases from J, the junction contained 3 bases not matched to a gene. The CDR3 nucleotides read TGTGCCATCAGTGGGACAGGCCTCGAGCAGTACGTC. This translates into CAISGTGLEQYV.